One and the same sample provided the 18 T cell receptor beta chains below, sequenced in a study of shared clonotypes between healthy human individuals. TCRdb's table, derived via immunoSEQ multiplex PCR, lists solely in-frame clones and lacks some. The repertoire consists of roughly 2,000,000 clones, with about 95% occurring once and the leading ten covering less than 1.5%. Terminally differentiated effector memory CD45RA+ cells were excluded from the naive CD8 cells, which were CD45RO-negative and positively selected for CCR7. Sequencing was done on a sample of naive CD8+ T cells sorted from blood. These receptors were collected from a man aged 18 to 29 in good health.

The chain links TRBV6-5 to TRBJ1-6; unclear D gene. Germline loops: CDR1 MNHEY, CDR2 SVGAGI. This CDR3 is built from 15 residues. V dropped 2 bases and J dropped 10 bases, with 15 bases sitting between them. The CDR3 sequence: CASSYDGRSASPLHF. The CDR3 DNA sequence: TGTGCCAGCAGTTACGATGGCAGGTCGGCGTCACCCCTCCACTTT.

The V call is TRBV11-2, the J call TRBJ2-5; possibly TRBD1 for D (6 bases). Germline lookup yields CDR1 SGHAT and CDR2 FQNNGV. V dropped 5 bases and J dropped 3 bases, with 13 bases sitting between them. This CDR3 is built from 14 residues. The CDR3 here is CASSKNRVEETQYF. In DNA, the CDR3 is TGTGCCAGCAGCAAGAACAGGGTAGAAGAGACCCAGTACTTC.

As regards this clone: Other DNA variants within this sample encode the same CDR3. CDR3 DNA: TGTGCCAGCAGTTTGGGCGCCTCCTACGAGCAGTACTTC. The encoded protein is CASSLGASYEQYF. The chain combines TRBV27 with TRBJ2-7; D is unclear. V lost 3 bases to trimming and J lost 0 bases, with 6 bases between them. CDR1 MNHEY and CDR2 SMNVEV come from the germline V gene (reference sequence). CDR3 size: 13 residues.

The chain joins TRBV6-1 to TRBJ1-5; perhaps TRBD1 as D (5 bases). The CDR3 consists of 16 residues. Trimming removed 2 bases from V and 6 bases from J, with 17 bases in between. The germline CDR1 and CDR2 sequences are MNHNS and SASEGT. The CDR3 nucleotides are TGTGCCAGCAGTGAACGGGTATGGGGGGAGCTTCAGCCCCAGCATTTT. Protein: CASSERVWGELQPQHF.

This sequence joins TRBV13 and TRBJ2-7, with 7 bases identical to TRBD2. CDR1 is PRHDT and CDR2 is FYEKMQ in the germline V gene (reference sequence). The J segment lost 4 bases and the V segment lost 5 bases, leaving 11 bases of the junction unmatched. The CDR3 sequence is 15 residues long. CDR3 in amino acids: CASSASREGLYEQYF. Here the CDR3 DNA reads TGTGCCAGCAGCGCGTCAAGGGAGGGCCTGTACGAGCAGTACTTC.

This sequence joins TRBV4-3 and TRBJ2-5; D gene unclear. The CDR3 runs to 16 residues. V lost 1 base and J lost 0, with 12 bases in between. From germline, CDR1 is LGHNA and CDR2 YSLEER. For the CDR3, the DNA is TGCGCCAGCAGCCAAGTCTGGGCTACGTACCAAGAGACCCAGTACTTC. It is translated as CASSQVWATYQETQYF.

V usage is TRBV7-9 and J usage is TRBJ2-1; D ambiguous. Trimming cost V 6 bases and J 9 bases, with 15 bases left between them. The CDR3 sequence is 13 residues long. Germline-derived CDR1 and CDR2 are SEHNR and FQNEAQ (reference sequence). The CDR3 region is CASSLSSSAEQFF. CDR3 sequence (DNA): TGTGCCAGCAGTCTTTCTTCCTCCGCTGAGCAGTTCTTC.

The chain has TRBV30 and TRBJ1-6; D not certain. The CDR3 covers 14 residues. Trimming took off 2 bases at V and 7 bases at J, with 12 bases between the two ends. CDR1 is GTSNPN and CDR2 is SVGIG in the germline V gene (reference sequence). CDR3 nucleotides: TGTGCCTGGAGTTTGGACTCATTCAATTCACCCCTCCACTTT. This gives the protein CAWSLDSFNSPLHF.

The chain has TRBV5-1 and TRBJ2-5; 13 positions match TRBD2. The CDR3 consists of 18 residues. CDR1 SGHRS and CDR2 YFSETQ come from the germline V gene. Germline trimming cut 1 base from V and 1 base from J; bases unmatched to any gene: 7. Here the CDR3 reads CASSLSLAGGPFQETQYF. The CDR3 nucleotides are TGCGCCAGCAGCTTGTCACTAGCGGGGGGGCCTTTCCAAGAGACCCAGTACTTC.

For this clone: Other DNA sequences within the sample encode an identical CDR3. The chain links TRBV6-5 to TRBJ2-7, with 7 positions matching TRBD1. Looked up from germline, CDR1 is MNHEY and CDR2 is SVGAGI. Losses at the gene ends were 0 bases for V and 4 bases for J; bases not matched to a gene: 3. The CDR3 sequence is 14 residues long. The CDR3 DNA sequence: TGTGCCAGCAGTTACTCTGGGACAGCGTACGAGCAGTACTTC. As protein: CASSYSGTAYEQYF.

V is TRBV27 and J is TRBJ1-1, with D tentatively TRBD1 (6 bases). The CDR3 is made up of 13 amino acids. Trimming stripped 6 bases from V and 1 base from J, with 9 bases between. Germline V gives CDR1 MNHEY, CDR2 SMNVEV (reference sequence). CDR3 in amino acids: CASSRTANTEAFF. The CDR3 DNA reads as TGTGCCAGCAGCCGGACAGCGAACACTGAAGCTTTCTTT.

CDR3 loop: CASSLAGSNTEAFF. In DNA, the CDR3 is TGTGCCAGCAGCTTAGCGGGATCGAACACTGAAGCTTTCTTT. The chain carries TRBV11-2 and TRBJ1-1, with unresolved D. This CDR3 region has 14 residues. V was shortened by 1 base and J by 1 base, with 7 bases between the two germline ends. CDR1 and CDR2 (germline): SGHAT, FQNNGV.

The chain couples TRBV7-2 to TRBJ2-5; D is unresolved. Between the trimmed V and J ends, which lost 1 base and 0 bases, there was a span of 9 bases. The CDR3 is 15 residues long. Per the germline V gene, CDR1 is SGHTA and CDR2 is FQGNSA. The CDR3 loop is CASSLVRSYQETQYF. The CDR3 nucleotides read TGTGCCAGCAGCTTAGTCCGCTCGTACCAAGAGACCCAGTACTTC. The variable domain in full, with the rest retrieved from reference TRBV7-2 and TRBJ2-5, is GAGVSQSPSNKVTEKGKDVELRCDPISGHTALYWYRQSLGQGLEFLIYFQGNSAPDKSGLPSDRFSAERTGGSVSTLTIQRTQQEDSAVYLCASSLVRSYQETQYFGPGTRLLVL.

This chain links TRBV5-6 with TRBJ2-3, with 12 bases fitting TRBD2. The CDR3 runs to 17 residues. The germline CDR1 and CDR2 sequences are SGHDT and YYEEEE. Trimming took 4 bases from V and 0 from J; bases not matched to a gene: 6. CDR3 loop: CASSPWTSGASTDTQYF. For the CDR3, the DNA is TGTGCCAGCAGCCCCTGGACTAGCGGGGCTAGCACAGATACGCAGTATTTT.

This clone was seen only a few times. The chain has TRBV27 and TRBJ2-4, with D unclear. Trimming shortened V by 2 bases and J by 3 bases, and 8 bases separated the two germline ends. CDR3 length equals 14 residues. Germline V CDR1 and CDR2: MNHEY, SMNVEV (reference sequence). The CDR3 here is CASSLRSGKNIQYF. The CDR3, as DNA: TGTGCCAGCAGTTTACGCTCAGGCAAAAACATTCAGTACTTC.

This chain uses TRBV4-1 with TRBJ2-1; D unclear. V lost 2 bases and J lost 8, with 10 bases in between. The length of the CDR3 is 13 residues. Germline lookup yields CDR1 MGHRA and CDR2 YSYEKL. The DNA of the CDR3 is TGCGCCAGCAGCCAAAGACTCGGAGATGAGCAGTTCTTC. Protein: CASSQRLGDEQFF.

The chain couples TRBV29-1 to TRBJ2-6; D is ambiguous. V was cut by 3 bases and J by 4 bases, with 4 bases left in between. This CDR3 has 12 amino acids. Germline assignment: CDR1 SQVTM and CDR2 ANQGSEA. In DNA form, the CDR3 reads TGCAGCGTTGATCGGGGGGCCAACGTCCTGACTTTC. Its protein product is CSVDRGANVLTF.

This clone was found once. CDR3 sequence: CAWSRTSAGELFF. The DNA for the CDR3 is TGTGCCTGGAGTCGAACTAGCGCCGGGGAGCTGTTTTTT. This chain links TRBV30 with TRBJ2-2, with TRBD2 matching 7 bases. V shed 2 bases, J shed 6 bases, and the junction held 3 bases outside the gene matches. CDR1 and CDR2 (germline): GTSNPN, SVGIG (reference sequence). The CDR3 has 13 residues.